The next 29 T cell receptor beta chains were all read from a single sample in a study of T cell responses to AZD1222 COVID-19 vaccine. Sequenced by immunoSEQ multiplex PCR; TCRdb stores in-frame clones only, minus some. The sample includes more than 110,000 clones, 88% of them seen just once. The specimen comprised peripheral blood, sampled on day 0 of AZD1222 vaccination. The origin of the receptors is an adult in good health.

The genes are TRBV10-3 and TRBJ2-1, with D unresolved. The germline V and J ends were trimmed by 0 bases and 6 bases, with 18 bases remaining between them. The CDR3 runs 17 residues. The germline gives CDR1 ENHRY, CDR2 SYGVKD. The CDR3 coding sequence is TGTGCCATCAGTGAGTCGAGGATTAGGACGGATGTCAATGAGCAGTTCTTC. It translates to CAISESRIRTDVNEQFF.

This clone was found a few times. This chain joins TRBV12-3 or TRBV12-4 and TRBJ2-3; tentatively, D is TRBD2 (5 bases). This CDR3 is built from 13 residues. The V gene lost 0 bases and the J gene lost 8 bases, with 9 bases spanning the gap. CDR3 DNA sequence: TGTGCCAGCAGTTTAGCGCGGGTCGTTACGCAGTATTTT. It specifies CASSLARVVTQYF.

The chain is built from TRBV19 and TRBJ1-1, with D maybe TRBD1 (5 bases). This CDR3 has 12 amino acids. The V end lost 8 bases, the J end lost 6 bases, and 13 bases lay between the germline ends. From germline, CDR1 is LNHDA and CDR2 SQIVND (reference sequence). The DNA for the CDR3 is TGTGCCAGTGGAACAGGTTTGGCTGAAGCTTTCTTT. This encodes CASGTGLAEAFF. The variable domain in full, completed from reference TRBV19 and TRBJ1-1, reads DGGITQSPKYLFRKEGQNVTLSCEQNLNHDAMYWYRQDPGQGLRLIYYSQIVNDFQKGDIAEGYSVSREKKESFPLTVTSAQKNPTAFYLCASGTGLAEAFFGQGTRLTVV.

This sequence joins TRBV5-1 and TRBJ2-1; D ambiguous. V gave up 0 bases and J gave up 4 bases, with 14 bases separating them. This CDR3 region has 16 residues. The germline V gene encodes CDR1 SGHRS and CDR2 YFSETQ. The CDR3: CASSLAPDVRYNEQFF. Written as DNA, the CDR3 is TGCGCCAGCAGCTTGGCGCCCGACGTCCGGTACAATGAGCAGTTCTTC.

J is TRBJ2-1 and V is TRBV7-2; D is ambiguous. The CDR3 length is 16 residues. V dropped 5 bases and J dropped 4 bases, with 18 bases sitting between them. The germline CDR1 and CDR2 sequences are SGHTA and FQGNSA. CDR3 sequence reads: CASSLGSPNQYNEQFF. As DNA, the CDR3 is TGTGCCAGCAGCCTGGGGTCCCCTAATCAATACAATGAGCAGTTCTTC.

The chain employs TRBV30 and TRBJ1-3; D is uncertain. The germline V gene encodes CDR1 GTSNPN and CDR2 SVGIG (reference sequence). The CDR3 has 14 amino acids. Trimming removed 3 bases at V and 0 bases at J, with 9 bases between. CDR3 nucleotides: TGTGCCTGGAGGGGCCAGAACTCTGGAAACACCATATATTTT. Protein sequence: CAWRGQNSGNTIYF.

The CDR3 is CASSDRTESSGNTIYF. The CDR3 DNA reads as TGTGCCAGCAGTGATAGGACAGAATCCTCTGGAAACACCATATATTTT. This chain uses TRBV6-1 with TRBJ1-3; perhaps TRBD1 as D (6 bases). V lost 3 bases and J 0 bases, leaving 12 bases between the germline ends. The germline V gene encodes CDR1 MNHNS and CDR2 SASEGT. CDR3 length: 16 amino acids.

The chain uses TRBV5-1 and TRBJ2-2; possibly TRBD1 for D (6 bases). V shed 1 base and J shed 2 bases, with 12 bases lying between them. Germline V lookup: CDR1 SGHRS, CDR2 YFSETQ. This CDR3 contains 16 residues. CDR3 sequence (DNA): TGCGCCAGCAGCTTGACGGACAGCGCCAACACCGGGGAGCTGTTTTTT. Translating it yields CASSLTDSANTGELFF.

V and J are TRBV6-5 and TRBJ1-3, with 7 bases fitting TRBD1. Germline V gene lookup returns CDR1 MNHEY and CDR2 SVGAGI. The J segment lost 0 bases and the V segment lost 6 bases, leaving 5 bases of the junction unmatched. CDR3 length equals 15 residues. DNA for the CDR3: TGTGCCAGCAGGCCCCAGGGGGGCTCTGGAAACACCATATATTTT. Its protein product is CASRPQGGSGNTIYF.

This clone was detected only once. The rearrangement uses TRBV6-5 and TRBJ2-1, with 11 nucleotides matching TRBD2. Looked up from germline, CDR1 is MNHEY and CDR2 is SVGAGI. V shed 6 bases, J shed 5 bases, and the junction held 6 bases outside the gene matches. CDR3 length: 15 residues. The CDR3 spells CASRQSLAGDNEQFF. As DNA, the CDR3 is TGTGCCAGCAGGCAATCACTAGCGGGGGACAATGAGCAGTTCTTC.

In the case of this clone: A read error may account for a junction end that differs from germline. The chain is built from TRBV24-1 and TRBJ2-1, with unresolved D. In germline, CDR1 is KGHDR, CDR2 SFDVKD. The CDR3 is 11 residues long. The CDR3: CATSYFNEQFF. The CDR3 DNA is TGTGCCACCAGTTATTTTAATGAGCAGTTCTTC.

The chain recombines TRBV7-3 with TRBJ2-3, with 15 nucleotides matching TRBD2. V shed 5 bases, J shed 4 bases, and the junction held 7 bases outside the gene matches. The CDR3 is made up of 17 amino acids. Germline V gene data show CDR1 as SGHTA and CDR2 as FQGTGA. CDR3 coding DNA: TGTGCCAGCAGCCCCCCCGGACTAGCGGGAGGGCCAGATACGCAGTATTTT. This codes for CASSPPGLAGGPDTQYF. Full variable domain (remainder filled in from reference TRBV7-3 and TRBJ2-3): GAGVSQTPSNKVTEKGKYVELRCDPISGHTALYWYRQSLGQGPEFLIYFQGTGAADDSGLPNDRFFAVRPEGSVSTLKIQRTERGDSAVYLCASSPPGLAGGPDTQYFGPGTRLTVL.

CDR3 protein: CASSQPVSQPQHF. Written as DNA, the CDR3 is TGTGCCAGCAGCCAGCCGGTCTCTCAGCCCCAGCATTTT. This chain connects TRBV16 to TRBJ1-5; D is undetermined. Germline V gene data show CDR1 as KGHSY and CDR2 as FQNENV. Trimming took 3 bases from V and 6 from J, leaving 9 bases between them. This CDR3 has 13 residues.

The chain carries TRBV2 and TRBJ1-2, with 7 bases fitting TRBD1. V lost 3 bases, J lost 2 bases, and 12 bases stayed unmatched. The CDR3 totals 17 residues. Germline V gene data show CDR1 as SNHLY and CDR2 as FYNNEI. This CDR3 reads CASSEPRRGRVNYGYTF. The CDR3 DNA sequence: TGTGCCAGCAGTGAGCCTAGGAGGGGGCGCGTCAACTATGGCTACACCTTC.

The V call is TRBV7-9, the J call TRBJ1-1; 9 bases fit TRBD1. This CDR3 region has 15 residues. Trimming at V came to 1 base and at J to 4 bases, leaving 4 bases not matched to a gene. CDR1 is SEHNR and CDR2 is FQNEAQ in the germline V gene (reference sequence). The CDR3 protein is CASSLDTGGGTEAFF. The CDR3 nucleotides read TGTGCCAGCAGCTTAGATACAGGGGGCGGCACTGAAGCTTTCTTT.

This clone was recorded a few times. This chain joins TRBV18 and TRBJ1-4, with 9 bases matching TRBD1. There are 20 residues in the CDR3. Germline V gene sequence: CDR1 KGHSH, CDR2 LQKENI. The trim removed 1 base at V and 0 bases at J, leaving 12 bases unmatched. The CDR3 nucleotides read TGTGCCAGCTCACCACTTAGATCCGGGACAGGGATAACAACTAATGAAAAACTGTTTTTT. This translates into CASSPLRSGTGITTNEKLFF.

The chain uses TRBV7-7 and TRBJ2-1; TRBD2 matches 12 bases. The CDR3 totals 16 residues. Trimming at V came to 5 bases and at J to 5 bases, leaving 7 bases not matched to a gene. In germline, CDR1 is SSHAT, CDR2 FNYEAQ (reference sequence). The CDR3 spells CASSALGLAGHNEQFF. As DNA, the CDR3 is TGTGCCAGCAGCGCCCTGGGACTAGCGGGCCACAATGAGCAGTTCTTC.

CDR3 nucleotide sequence: TGTGCCAGCAGCCCTGCGGGGCTCACAGATACGCAGTATTTT. Encoded protein: CASSPAGLTDTQYF. This rearrangement joins TRBV7-3 to TRBJ2-3; D possibly corresponds to TRBD2 (6 bases). Between the trimmed V and J ends, which lost 5 bases and 2 bases, there was a span of 11 bases. CDR1 and CDR2 from the germline V gene are SGHTA and FQGTGA. The CDR3 contains 14 residues.

Only a few counts were recorded for this clone. The V gene is TRBV3-1 (or the pseudogene TRBV3-2), the J gene TRBJ2-1; D gene unclear. Trimming took off 6 bases at V and 3 bases at J, with 3 bases between the two ends. Germline V CDR1 and CDR2: LGHDT, YNNKEL (reference sequence). This CDR3 comprises 11 residues. The CDR3, as DNA: TGTGCCAGCAGGGTCTACAATGAGCAGTTCTTC. Amino acids: CASRVYNEQFF.

The V gene is TRBV28, the J gene TRBJ2-2; D perhaps matches TRBD2 (5 bases). The V and J ends lost 2 bases and 6 bases respectively, with 10 bases between them. Looked up from germline, CDR1 is MDHEN and CDR2 is SYDVKM. This CDR3 contains 14 residues. The CDR3 reads CASSLPDWAGELFF. The DNA for the CDR3 is TGTGCCAGCAGTTTACCGGACTGGGCCGGGGAGCTGTTTTTT.

The rearrangement joins TRBV7-3 to TRBJ1-1; 7 nucleotides align to TRBD1. This CDR3 contains 16 residues. Germline V gives CDR1 SGHTA, CDR2 FQGTGA. With V trimmed by 1 base and J by 3 bases, 8 bases remained unmatched. Written as DNA, the CDR3 is TGTGCCAGCAGCTTAATGAGGAGGGACAGAGACACTGAAGCTTTCTTT. Translated: CASSLMRRDRDTEAFF.

This chain uses TRBV10-3 with TRBJ2-7; maybe TRBD2 (6 bases). V dropped 6 bases and J dropped 4 bases, with 16 bases sitting between them. The CDR3 covers 14 residues. Germline assignment: CDR1 ENHRY and CDR2 SYGVKD. The CDR3 region is CAISWTAEGYEQYF. Written as DNA, the CDR3 is TGTGCCATCAGCTGGACGGCGGAGGGGTACGAGCAGTACTTC.

The V gene is TRBV10-1, the J gene TRBJ1-4; no firm D call. The V gene lost 0 bases and the J gene lost 8 bases, with 7 bases spanning the gap. The V gene's germline CDR1 is WNHNN and CDR2 SYGVQD (reference sequence). The CDR3 is 13 amino acids. CDR3 in DNA: TGCGCCAGCAGTGAGTCGTTGTCAGAAAAACTGTTTTTT. It specifies CASSESLSEKLFF.

The rearrangement joins TRBV5-1 to TRBJ2-7; no reliable D call. Trimming took off 4 bases at V and 2 bases at J, with 7 bases between the two ends. Germline lookup yields CDR1 SGHRS and CDR2 YFSETQ. The CDR3 is 12 amino acids. This CDR3 reads CASSMNTYEQYF. The CDR3 DNA is TGCGCCAGCAGCATGAATACCTACGAGCAGTACTTC.

This clone turned up a few times. The gene calls are TRBV18 and TRBJ1-1; possible D gene TRBD1, 6 bases. Trimming removed 3 bases from V and 1 base from J, with 12 bases in between. Germline values: CDR1 KGHSH, CDR2 LQKENI. CDR3 length: 15 residues. CDR3 sequence: CASSPPQGGNTEAFF. CDR3 nucleotide sequence: TGTGCCAGCTCACCCCCACAGGGTGGGAACACTGAAGCTTTCTTT.

The genes are TRBV10-3 and TRBJ1-1; D is possibly TRBD1 (5 bases). Per germline, CDR1 ENHRY and CDR2 SYGVKD. V gave up 7 bases and J gave up 0 bases, with 9 bases separating them. This CDR3 region has 13 residues. The CDR3 DNA reads TGTGCCATCACAGAGGGACTGAACACTGAAGCTTTCTTT. Translation: CAITEGLNTEAFF.

The chain has TRBV6-2 or TRBV6-3 and TRBJ1-6, with 8 bases fitting TRBD1. Losses at the gene ends were 0 bases for V and 10 bases for J; bases not matched to a gene: 2. The CDR3 loop spans 14 amino acids. Germline-derived CDR1 and CDR2 are MNHEY and SVGEGT. For the CDR3, the DNA is TGTGCCAGCAGTTACTCGACAGGGGAATCACCCCTCCACTTT. The encoded protein is CASSYSTGESPLHF.

The CDR3 reads CASSQDLGGPSYEQYF. Written as DNA, the CDR3 is TGCGCCAGCAGCCAAGATCTGGGCGGACCCTCCTACGAGCAGTACTTC. The gene calls are TRBV4-3 and TRBJ2-7; the D is unclear. The CDR3 has 16 amino acids. CDR1 LGHNA and CDR2 YSLEER come from the germline V gene. The germline V and J ends were trimmed by 0 bases and 0 bases, with 12 bases remaining between them.

The chain joins TRBV5-6 to TRBJ1-6; a possible D gene is TRBD1 (5 bases). Germline assignment: CDR1 SGHDT and CDR2 YYEEEE. V lost 0 bases, J lost 6 bases, and 13 bases lay in between. This CDR3 has 16 residues. CDR3 DNA sequence: TGTGCCAGCAGCTTGGCAAGTGGGCAGGGTAATTCACCCCTCCACTTT. Translating it yields CASSLASGQGNSPLHF.